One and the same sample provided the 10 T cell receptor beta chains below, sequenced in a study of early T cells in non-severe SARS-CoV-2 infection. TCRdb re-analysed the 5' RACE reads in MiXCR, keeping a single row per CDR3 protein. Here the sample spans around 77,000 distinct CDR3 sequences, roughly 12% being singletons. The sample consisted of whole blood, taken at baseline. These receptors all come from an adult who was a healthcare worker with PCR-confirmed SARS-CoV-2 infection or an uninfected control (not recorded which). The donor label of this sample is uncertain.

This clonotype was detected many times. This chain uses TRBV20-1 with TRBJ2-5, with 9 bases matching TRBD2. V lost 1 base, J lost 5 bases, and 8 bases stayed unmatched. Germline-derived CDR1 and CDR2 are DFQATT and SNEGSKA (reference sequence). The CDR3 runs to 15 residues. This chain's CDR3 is CSARGLGTSWETQYF. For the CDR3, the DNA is TGCAGTGCTAGAGGTTTGGGGACTAGCTGGGAGACCCAGTACTTC.

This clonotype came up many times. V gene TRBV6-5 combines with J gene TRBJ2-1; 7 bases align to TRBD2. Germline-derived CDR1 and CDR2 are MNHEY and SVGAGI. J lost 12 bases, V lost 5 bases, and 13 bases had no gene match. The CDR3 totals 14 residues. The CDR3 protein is CASSERGYYTLQFF. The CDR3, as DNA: TGTGCCAGCAGTGAGCGGGGTTATTACACACTGCAGTTCTTC.

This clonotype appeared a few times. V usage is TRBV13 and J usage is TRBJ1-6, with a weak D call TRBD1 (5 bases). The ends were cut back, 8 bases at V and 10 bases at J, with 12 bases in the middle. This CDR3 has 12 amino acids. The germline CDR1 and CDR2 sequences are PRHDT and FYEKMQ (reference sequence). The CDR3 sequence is CASERGGSPLHF. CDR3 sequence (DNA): TGTGCCAGCGAAAGGGGCGGATCACCCCTCCACTTT.

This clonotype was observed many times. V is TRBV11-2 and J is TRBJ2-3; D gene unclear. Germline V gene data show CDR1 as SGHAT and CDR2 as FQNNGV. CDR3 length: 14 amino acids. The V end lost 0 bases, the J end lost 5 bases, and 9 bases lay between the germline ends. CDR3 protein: CASSLELVRDTQYF. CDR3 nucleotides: TGTGCCAGCAGCTTAGAGCTCGTAAGAGATACGCAGTATTTT.

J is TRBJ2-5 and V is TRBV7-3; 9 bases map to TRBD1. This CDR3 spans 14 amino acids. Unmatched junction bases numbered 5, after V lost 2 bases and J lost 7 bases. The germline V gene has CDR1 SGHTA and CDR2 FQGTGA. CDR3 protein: CASSLDGGQGTQYF. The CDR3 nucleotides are TGTGCCAGCAGCTTAGACGGGGGACAGGGGACCCAGTACTTC.

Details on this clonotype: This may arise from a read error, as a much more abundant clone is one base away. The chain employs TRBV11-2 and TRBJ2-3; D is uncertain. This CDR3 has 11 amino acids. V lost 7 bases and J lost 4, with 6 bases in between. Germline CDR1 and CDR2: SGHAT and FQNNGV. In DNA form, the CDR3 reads TGTGCCAGCAACCGATCAGATACGCAGTATTTT. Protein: CASNRSDTQYF.

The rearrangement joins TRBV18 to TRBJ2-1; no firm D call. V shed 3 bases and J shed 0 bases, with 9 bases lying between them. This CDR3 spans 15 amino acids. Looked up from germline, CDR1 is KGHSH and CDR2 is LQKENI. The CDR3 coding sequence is TGTGCCAGCTCACCTCCAGGTAGCTCCTACAATGAGCAGTTCTTC. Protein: CASSPPGSSYNEQFF.

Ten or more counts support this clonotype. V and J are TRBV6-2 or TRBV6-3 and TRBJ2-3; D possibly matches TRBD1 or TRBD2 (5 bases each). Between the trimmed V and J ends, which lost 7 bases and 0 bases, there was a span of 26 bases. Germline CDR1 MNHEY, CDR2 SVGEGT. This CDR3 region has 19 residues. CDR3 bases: TGTGCCAGCACCTACGAGGGGTCAGGGTTCGGTACTAGCACAGATACGCAGTATTTT. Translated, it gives CASTYEGSGFGTSTDTQYF.

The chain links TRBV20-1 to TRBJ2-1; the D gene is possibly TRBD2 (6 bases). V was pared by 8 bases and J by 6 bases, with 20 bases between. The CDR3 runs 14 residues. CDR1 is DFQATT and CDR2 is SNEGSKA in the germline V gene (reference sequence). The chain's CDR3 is CSSEGGVRVNEQFF. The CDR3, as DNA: TGCAGTTCGGAGGGCGGTGTTCGGGTCAATGAGCAGTTCTTC.

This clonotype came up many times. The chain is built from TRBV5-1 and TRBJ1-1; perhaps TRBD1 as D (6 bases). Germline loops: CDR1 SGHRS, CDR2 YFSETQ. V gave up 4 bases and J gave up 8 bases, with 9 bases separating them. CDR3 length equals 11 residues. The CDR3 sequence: CASSTGIEAFF. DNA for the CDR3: TGCGCCAGCAGCACAGGGATCGAAGCTTTCTTT.